This is a list of T cell receptor beta chains from one sample in a study of blood T cell repertoires in COVID-19. Sequenced by immunoSEQ multiplex PCR; TCRdb stores in-frame clones only, minus some. The sample shows about 89,000 clones, about 74% of them seen only once. The source material was peripheral blood. Receptors originate from a human donor in a cohort sampled during active COVID-19. Both conserved end residues are part of each CDR3. D genes are given only for firm matches. Expanded clones are given a class, and other clones once, few, many or no size at all.

j_call d_call v_call clone_size cdr3_aa cdr3_nt
TRBJ2-5 TRBD1 TRBV7-2 NA CASSVRDRDETQYF TGTGCCAGCAGCGTCCGGGACAGGGACGAGACCCAGTACTTC
TRBJ1-5 NA TRBV28 NA CASRSHRQRNQPQHF TGTGCCAGCAGATCACACCGACAGCGCAATCAGCCCCAGCATTTT
TRBJ1-5 NA TRBV28 NA CASSLFNPRGRQPQHF TGTGCCAGCAGTTTATTTAATCCGAGAGGTAGACAGCCCCAGCATTTT
TRBJ2-3 TRBD2 TRBV7-2 NA CASSLGGRVGDTQYF TGTGCCAGCAGCTTAGGCGGGAGAGTGGGAGATACGCAGTATTTT
TRBJ2-6 TRBD1 TRBV12-5 NA CASASGTGGSGANVLTF TGTGCTAGTGCTTCCGGGACAGGGGGCTCTGGGGCCAACGTCCTGACTTTC
TRBJ2-3 NA TRBV2 NA CASSEVSGSDTQYF TGTGCCAGCAGTGAAGTCTCCGGGTCAGATACGCAGTATTTT
TRBJ2-5 NA TRBV24-1 once CATSDPGAPWETQYF TGTGCCACCAGTGACCCAGGGGCCCCCTGGGAGACCCAGTACTTC
TRBJ1-1 NA TRBV28 NA CASRLLRGNTEAFF TGTGCCAGCAGGCTACTCCGGGGGAACACTGAAGCTTTCTTT
TRBJ2-1 TRBD2 TRBV7-3 NA CASSLLGLASNEQFF TGTGCCAGCAGCTTATTGGGACTAGCGTCAAATGAGCAGTTCTTC
TRBJ2-1 TRBD2 TRBV6-5 NA CASSIKRGVNEQFF TGTGCCAGCAGTATCAAGCGGGGAGTAAATGAGCAGTTCTTC
TRBJ2-7 TRBD1 TRBV4-3 NA CASSLGQGAYEQYF TGCGCCAGCAGCCTGGGACAGGGGGCCTACGAGCAGTACTTC
TRBJ2-5 NA TRBV19 once CASSLGGASVGETQYF TGTGCCAGTAGCCTCGGAGGAGCGTCGGTGGGGGAGACCCAGTACTTC
TRBJ1-4 NA TRBV6-5 NA CASMRGGAEEKLFF TGTGCCAGCATGAGGGGGGGGGCGGAAGAAAAACTGTTTTTT
TRBJ2-7 NA TRBV7-2 NA CASNRLWGGSYEQYF TGTGCCAGCAACCGGTTGTGGGGAGGCTCCTACGAGCAGTACTTC
TRBJ1-2 NA TRBV28 few CASALGPSANYGYTF TGTGCCAGCGCCCTGGGCCCTTCAGCTAACTATGGCTACACCTTC
TRBJ2-3 NA TRBV7-2 NA CASSLGISTDTQYF TGTGCCAGCAGCTTAGGTATTAGCACAGATACGCAGTATTTT
TRBJ2-3 NA TRBV5-4 few CASSLGVVGDTQYF TGTGCCAGCAGCTTGGGAGTCGTCGGAGATACGCAGTATTTT
TRBJ2-7 TRBD2 TRBV2 few CASSAGLAKGYEQYF TGTGCCAGCAGTGCGGGACTAGCCAAGGGCTACGAGCAGTACTTC
TRBJ2-7 TRBD2 TRBV28 NA CASRGRGGRYEQYF TGTGCCAGCAGGGGTCGGGGAGGGAGGTACGAGCAGTACTTC
TRBJ2-7 NA TRBV29-1 once CSVRLGVTTYEQYF TGCAGCGTCCGCCTCGGGGTGACCACCTACGAGCAGTACTTC
TRBJ1-3 NA TRBV2 many CASRQAPGNTIYF TGTGCCAGCAGGCAGGCGCCCGGAAACACCATATATTTT
TRBJ2-7 TRBD1 TRBV5-1 NA CASSSGTGESEQYF TGCGCCAGCAGCTCCGGGACAGGGGAATCCGAGCAGTACTTC
TRBJ2-1 TRBD2 TRBV30 NA CAWSGSLAGGFHEQFF TGTGCCTGGAGTGGATCGCTAGCGGGAGGGTTTCATGAGCAGTTCTTC
TRBJ2-7 TRBD1 TRBV24-1 NA CATSDPSTGAPNEQYF TGTGCCACCAGTGACCCTTCGACAGGGGCCCCAAACGAGCAGTACTTC
TRBJ2-2 TRBD1 TRBV14 NA CASRGQTTGELFF TGTGCCAGCAGGGGACAGACGACCGGGGAGCTGTTTTTT
TRBJ2-1 NA TRBV24-1 NA CATSDPGTPYNEQFF TGTGCCACCAGTGACCCCGGGACTCCCTACAATGAGCAGTTCTTC
TRBJ2-5 TRBD1 TRBV28 NA CASSLQGAGGETQYF TGTGCCAGCAGTTTACAGGGGGCTGGGGGAGAGACCCAGTACTTC
TRBJ1-2 NA TRBV19 NA CASSEGYGYTF TGTGCCAGTAGCGAGGGCTACGGCTACACCTTC
TRBJ2-7 TRBD1 TRBV6-6 once CASSYSGDRGHEQYF TGTGCCAGCAGTTACTCCGGGGACAGGGGCCACGAGCAGTACTTC
TRBJ1-1 TRBD1 TRBV28 once CASSPRYRGFDTEAFF TGTGCCAGCAGTCCCCGGTACAGGGGCTTCGACACTGAAGCTTTCTTT
TRBJ2-3 NA TRBV9 once CASSASTSPQNTQYF TGTGCCAGCAGCGCATCGACCTCCCCACAGAATACGCAGTATTTT
TRBJ2-6 NA TRBV3-1/TRBV3-2 few CASSQDPESSGANVLTF TGTGCCAGCAGCCAAGATCCGGAGAGCTCTGGGGCCAACGTCCTGACTTTC
TRBJ2-7 TRBD1 TRBV5-1 NA CASSLGTGTGAYEQYF TGCGCCAGCAGCTTGGGGACCGGGACAGGGGCCTACGAGCAGTACTTC
TRBJ2-1 TRBD2 TRBV5-8 NA CASRGTSLNEQFF TGTGCCAGCAGAGGGACTAGTCTCAATGAGCAGTTCTTC
TRBJ1-1 NA TRBV6-5 few CASRMANTEAFF TGTGCCAGCAGAATGGCCAACACTGAAGCTTTCTTT
TRBJ2-5 TRBD2 TRBV6-1 NA CASREAGATETQYF TGTGCCAGCAGGGAAGCGGGGGCTACAGAGACCCAGTACTTC
TRBJ2-1 NA TRBV14 NA CASSQESGEQFF TGTGCCAGCAGCCAAGAAAGTGGCGAGCAGTTCTTC
TRBJ2-3 TRBD2 TRBV28 few CASRSPTGPLAGGFTDTQYF TGTGCCAGCAGATCCCCGACAGGTCCTCTGGCGGGAGGTTTCACAGATACGCAGTATTTT
TRBJ2-1 TRBD2 TRBV6-1 NA CASSEVGRAGEQFF TGTGCCAGCAGTGAAGTCGGGAGGGCCGGGGAGCAGTTCTTC
TRBJ2-1 TRBD1 TRBV6-5 NA CASSSGQPYNEQFF TGTGCCAGCAGTTCGGGACAGCCCTACAATGAGCAGTTCTTC
TRBJ2-2 NA TRBV29-1 few CSVDRNTGELFF TGCAGCGTTGACAGGAACACCGGGGAGCTGTTTTTT
TRBJ1-1 NA TRBV2 NA CASRLRGLNTEAFF TGTGCCAGCCGCCTTAGGGGGTTGAACACTGAAGCTTTCTTT
TRBJ1-1 NA TRBV4-3 NA CASSHGAGLNTEAFF TGCGCCAGCAGCCATGGGGCAGGGTTAAACACTGAAGCTTTCTTT
TRBJ1-5 NA TRBV6-6 NA CASSPTRTGRGNQPQHF TGTGCCAGCAGTCCCACTAGAACCGGCCGGGGCAATCAGCCCCAGCATTTT
TRBJ2-1 NA TRBV25-1 NA CASSETQGGSYNEQFF TGTGCCAGCAGCGAAACTCAGGGGGGATCCTACAATGAGCAGTTCTTC
TRBJ1-2 TRBD1 TRBV30 NA CAWRGQNLYGYTF TGTGCCTGGAGGGGACAGAACCTATATGGCTACACCTTC
TRBJ2-2 TRBD2 TRBV29-1 NA CSGRLAGLTGELFF TGCAGCGGCCGACTAGCGGGACTCACCGGGGAGCTGTTTTTT
TRBJ1-2 TRBD1 TRBV14 NA CASSPRDRGYGYTF TGTGCCAGCAGCCCCCGGGACAGGGGCTATGGCTACACCTTC
TRBJ2-2 TRBD2 TRBV9 once CASSSSGTKITGELFF TGTGCCAGCAGCTCATCCGGGACTAAGATTACCGGGGAGCTGTTTTTT
TRBJ2-1 NA TRBV5-1 NA CASSLAEDSLSYNEQFF TGCGCCAGCAGCTTGGCCGAGGACTCCCTGTCCTACAATGAGCAGTTCTTC